The 18 T cell receptor beta chains reported below all come from one sample, sequenced in a study of blood T cell repertoires in COVID-19 (dated by TCRdb to 2018 to 2020). The method was the immunoSEQ multiplex PCR assay. TCRdb stores this immuneACCESS table with in-frame sequences only. Part of the clones is absent; in the studies checked, under half of the shortfall reflects unresolved V genes, and no reason is known for the rest. The table for this sample lists around 70,000 clones; roughly 89% of them were counted only once. The top ten clones comprise about 0.56% of the sample. Sequenced sample: peripheral blood. These receptors came from a man aged 55 to 70 with acute or convalescent COVID-19.

The chain carries TRBV7-7 and TRBJ2-1; TRBD1 agrees at 10 bases. Germline CDR1 reads SSHAT; CDR2 reads FNYEAQ (reference sequence). The CDR3 totals 16 residues. The J segment lost 8 bases and the V segment lost 2 bases, leaving 9 bases of the junction unmatched. CDR3 bases: TGTGCCAGCAGCTTAAGGCCGGGACAGGGGTTCGATGAGCAGTTCTTC. Protein: CASSLRPGQGFDEQFF.

V gene TRBV28 combines with J gene TRBJ1-4; D might be TRBD1 (5 bases). The V end lost 2 bases, the J end lost 6 bases, and 13 bases lay between the germline ends. The CDR3 spans 15 residues. The germline V gene has CDR1 MDHEN and CDR2 SYDVKM. CDR3 sequence reads: CASSLRQGFDEKLFF. As DNA, the CDR3 is TGTGCCAGCAGTTTAAGGCAGGGTTTCGATGAAAAACTGTTTTTT. The full variable domain, rest sourced from reference TRBV28 and TRBJ1-4, is DVKVTQSSRYLVKRTGEKVFLECVQDMDHENMFWYRQDPGLGLRLIYFSYDVKMKEKGDIPEGYSVSREKKERFSLILESASTNQTSMYLCASSLRQGFDEKLFFGSGTQLSVL.

This clone was counted only a few times. This chain joins TRBV6-5 and TRBJ1-3, with TRBD1 matching over 10 bases. The CDR3 runs 14 residues. With 6 bases clipped from V and 8 bases from J, the junction kept 7 bases outside the gene matches. From germline, CDR1 is MNHEY and CDR2 SVGAGI. As DNA, the CDR3 is TGTGCCAGCAGGACAGGGGGCCGCGGACACACCATATATTTT. Translated, it gives CASRTGGRGHTIYF.

The J gene is TRBJ2-1, the V gene TRBV18, with TRBD2 matching 7 bases. This CDR3 spans 14 amino acids. The J segment lost 4 bases and the V segment lost 2 bases, leaving 2 bases of the junction unmatched. Germline CDR1 reads KGHSH; CDR2 reads LQKENI. The CDR3: CASSPRREYNEQFF. The DNA for the CDR3 is TGTGCCAGCTCACCAAGGCGGGAGTACAATGAGCAGTTCTTC. Filled out from reference TRBV18 and TRBJ2-1, the complete variable domain reads NAGVMQNPRHLVRRRGQEARLRCSPMKGHSHVYWYRQLPEEGLKFMVYLQKENIIDESGMPKERFSAEFPKEGPSILRIQQVVRGDSAAYFCASSPRREYNEQFFGPGTRLTVL.

V and J are TRBV21-1 and TRBJ1-2; the DNA was not compared with TRBD1, the D call given in the table. TRBV21-1 constitutes a pseudogene. CDR3 length equals 14 residues. CDR3 protein: CASSKGQPNYGYTF. DNA for the CDR3: TGTGCCAGCAGCAAGGGACAGCCAAACTATGGCTACACCTTC.

This chain links TRBV5-1 with TRBJ1-4, with TRBD1 matching over 10 bases. This CDR3 contains 17 residues. CDR1 and CDR2 from the germline V gene are SGHRS and YFSETQ. V lost 4 bases to trimming and J lost 2 bases; unmatched junction nucleotides: 8. The CDR3 DNA follows: TGCGCCAGCAGCATGGACGGGACAGGGGTTACTAATGAAAAACTGTTTTTT. Protein product: CASSMDGTGVTNEKLFF.

The rearrangement links TRBV7-2 to TRBJ1-3; D is possibly TRBD1 (5 bases). The germline V and J ends were trimmed by 2 bases and 4 bases, with 15 bases remaining between them. Germline V gives CDR1 SGHTA, CDR2 FQGNSA. CDR3 length equals 16 residues. The CDR3 DNA reads TGTGCCAGCAGCTTAAACGCAGCCCGGGGGGGAAACACCATATATTTT. This codes for CASSLNAARGGNTIYF.

The rearrangement uses TRBV7-6 and TRBJ2-7, with 13 bases that match TRBD2. The CDR3 runs 15 residues. Trimming at V came to 4 bases and at J to 3 bases, leaving 3 bases not matched to a gene. The germline gives CDR1 SGHVS, CDR2 FNYEAQ. CDR3 coding DNA: TGTGCCAGCAGCTACCGGACTAGCGGGAGCTACGAGCAGTACTTC. Translated: CASSYRTSGSYEQYF.

The chain is built from TRBV10-2 and TRBJ2-3; 12 positions agree with TRBD2. J lost 5 bases, V lost 3 bases, and 6 bases had no gene match. Germline assignment: CDR1 WSHSY and CDR2 SAAADI. There are 16 residues in the CDR3. This CDR3 is CASSELAGGTGDTQYF. Written as DNA, the CDR3 is TGCGCCAGCAGTGAACTAGCGGGAGGAACGGGAGATACGCAGTATTTT.

This chain uses TRBV5-1 with TRBJ1-1; TRBD1 matches at 10 bases. The CDR3 length is 14 residues. Germline trimming cut 4 bases from V and 5 bases from J; bases unmatched to any gene: 5. Germline CDR1 is SGHRS and CDR2 is YFSETQ. The CDR3 DNA reads TGCGCCAGCAGCGGGGACAGGGGATTGACTGAAGCTTTCTTT. Translation gives CASSGDRGLTEAFF.

The CDR3 reads CASSASNRGRYNEQFF. The CDR3 nucleotides are TGTGCCAGCAGCGCATCAAACAGGGGGCGTTACAATGAGCAGTTCTTC. The J gene is TRBJ2-1, the V gene TRBV9, with 9 nucleotides matching TRBD1. J lost 4 bases, V lost 3 bases, and 8 bases had no gene match. The CDR3 has 16 residues. Germline V gene lookup returns CDR1 SGDLS and CDR2 YYNGEE.

The V and J genes are TRBV5-1 and TRBJ1-6; a possible D gene is TRBD1 (5 bases). The germline V gene has CDR1 SGHRS and CDR2 YFSETQ. The length of the CDR3 is 15 residues. V shed 2 bases and J shed 7 bases, with 13 bases lying between them. The CDR3 sequence is CASSLNGGPNSPLHF. The CDR3 DNA is TGCGCCAGCAGCTTAAACGGGGGACCAAATTCACCCCTCCACTTT.

V is TRBV7-9 and J is TRBJ1-6, with TRBD1 identical over 8 bases. The germline CDR1 and CDR2 sequences are SEHNR and FQNEAQ (reference sequence). This CDR3 comprises 14 residues. V shed 5 bases, J shed 6 bases, and the junction held 3 bases outside the gene matches. This chain's CDR3 is CASSPGQGNSPLHF. The DNA for the CDR3 is TGTGCCAGCAGCCCAGGACAGGGTAATTCACCCCTCCACTTT. Complete variable domain (other parts from reference TRBV7-9 and TRBJ1-6): DTGVSQNPRHKITKRGQNVTFRCDPISEHNRLYWYRQTLGQGPEFLTYFQNEAQLEKSRLLSDRFSAERPKGSFSTLEIQRTEQGDSAMYLCASSPGQGNSPLHFGNGTRLTVT.

The rearrangement joins TRBV7-7 to TRBJ2-5; TRBD2 agrees at 12 bases. The CDR3 spans 15 residues. Germline V lookup: CDR1 SSHAT, CDR2 FNYEAQ (reference sequence). J gave up 4 bases and V 2 bases, and 2 bases lay outside the gene matches. CDR3 coding DNA: TGTGCCAGCAGCTTATCACTAGCGGGAGGAGAGACCCAGTACTTC. It encodes CASSLSLAGGETQYF.

This chain uses TRBV18 with TRBJ2-6; D remains ambiguous. Trimming cost V 2 bases and J 1 base, with 9 bases left between them. The CDR3 extends over 16 amino acids. Germline loops: CDR1 KGHSH, CDR2 LQKENI. In nucleotides, the CDR3 is TGTGCCAGCTCACCAAGTAGGAGTTCTGGGGCCAACGTCCTGACTTTC. Encoded protein: CASSPSRSSGANVLTF.

The V call is TRBV29-1, the J call TRBJ1-1; TRBD1 might be the D (5 bases). V gave up 7 bases and J gave up 5 bases, with 11 bases separating them. The V gene's germline CDR1 is SQVTM and CDR2 ANQGSEA. CDR3 length equals 11 residues. The CDR3 spells CSAMGGTEAFF. In nucleotides, the CDR3 is TGCAGCGCCATGGGGGGAACTGAAGCTTTCTTT.

This sequence joins TRBV7-3 and TRBJ1-2; D remains ambiguous. This CDR3 spans 14 amino acids. V lost 1 base, J lost 7 bases, and 13 bases lay in between. Germline V gives CDR1 SGHTA, CDR2 FQGTGA. CDR3 protein: CASSLNAGSFGYTF. The DNA for the CDR3 is TGTGCCAGCAGCTTAAATGCAGGTTCTTTTGGCTACACCTTC.

V and J are TRBV27 and TRBJ2-5; 11 bases are a match to TRBD1. CDR1 is MNHEY and CDR2 is SMNVEV in the germline V gene (reference sequence). The CDR3 loop spans 15 amino acids. V lost 5 bases, J lost 5 bases, and 7 bases stayed unmatched. The CDR3 DNA reads TGTGCCAGCAGTACCGGACAGGGGGCAGGGGAGACCCAGTACTTC. Protein: CASSTGQGAGETQYF.